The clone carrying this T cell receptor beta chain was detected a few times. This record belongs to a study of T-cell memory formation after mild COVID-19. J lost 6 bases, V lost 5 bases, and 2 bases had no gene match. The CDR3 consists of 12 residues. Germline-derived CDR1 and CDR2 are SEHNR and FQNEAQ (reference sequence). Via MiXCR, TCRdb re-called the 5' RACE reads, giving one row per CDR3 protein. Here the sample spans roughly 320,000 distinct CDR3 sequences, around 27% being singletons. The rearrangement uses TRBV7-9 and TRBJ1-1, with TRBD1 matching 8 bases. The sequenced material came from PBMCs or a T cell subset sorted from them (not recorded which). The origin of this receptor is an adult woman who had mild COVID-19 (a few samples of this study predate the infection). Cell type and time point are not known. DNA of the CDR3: TGTGCCAGCAGCCCGACAGGGGCTGAAGCTTTCTTT. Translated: CASSPTGAEAFF.